This is a list of T cell receptor beta chains from one sample in a study of control samples from healthy donors and cancer patients. The data were produced by immunoSEQ multiplex PCR, yet TCRdb's version contains in-frame clones alone and is incomplete. The data contain around 180,000 clones, about 91% of them singletons. Sequencing was carried out using blood. All receptors derive from a woman in her 30s in good health. Each CDR3 is given with its conserved first and last residue. Fields, in order: CDR3 protein, J gene, D gene, V gene. The D gene is left open where the match is weak.

CASSLRLANEQFF	TRBJ2-1	TRBD2	TRBV11-2
CASSPGQIYYGYTF	TRBJ1-2	TRBD1	TRBV2
CASSEGDATQYF	TRBJ2-3	-	TRBV2
CASRPGASGANVLTF	TRBJ2-6	-	TRBV5-4
CASSIRVESELFF	TRBJ2-2	-	TRBV19
CAVRRGNTIYF	TRBJ1-3	-	TRBV5-1
CASSPTSGRSDTQYF	TRBJ2-3	TRBD2	TRBV4-1
CASSLGLTGELFF	TRBJ2-2	-	TRBV6-5
CASRSRGFGYTF	TRBJ1-2	-	TRBV27
CASRNRGGTDTQYF	TRBJ2-3	-	TRBV19
CASRIGTSGTYEQYF	TRBJ2-7	TRBD2	TRBV6-6
CASSEATGWTAEAFF	TRBJ1-1	-	TRBV2
CASSEVYAKAYGYTF	TRBJ1-2	-	TRBV6-1
CASSLAQIYNEQFF	TRBJ2-1	-	TRBV2
CAWRPSGVGGYTF	TRBJ1-2	-	TRBV30
CACGMTGGKGETQYF	TRBJ2-5	TRBD1	TRBV30
CASSPQRGNTEAFF	TRBJ1-1	-	TRBV18
CSGELTDYGYTF	TRBJ1-2	-	TRBV29-1
CASRSHLTFTGELFF	TRBJ2-2	-	TRBV9
CASSLRGQGAQPQHF	TRBJ1-5	TRBD1	TRBV7-2
CASSLAFAGENTQYF	TRBJ2-3	TRBD2	TRBV5-5
CASTRTSGTDTQYF	TRBJ2-3	TRBD2	TRBV6-5
CASSLGRDRASDTQYF	TRBJ2-3	TRBD1	TRBV5-1
CSVLRTAGYEQYF	TRBJ2-7	-	TRBV29-1
CASSFTPGGDFPYF	TRBJ2-4	-	TRBV28
CASSFSGDGLYGYTF	TRBJ1-2	-	TRBV6-5
CASSYSGRPLHF	TRBJ1-6	-	TRBV6-5
CASSQAYALAGGQVEQFF	TRBJ2-1	TRBD2	TRBV4-1
CASSLIPNQETQYF	TRBJ2-5	-	TRBV5-6
CASSQDIRFGQGNSPLHF	TRBJ1-6	-	TRBV3-1/TRBV3-2
CASSLARGPEAFF	TRBJ1-1	-	TRBV5-1
CASSLGQVNTGELFF	TRBJ2-2	-	TRBV27